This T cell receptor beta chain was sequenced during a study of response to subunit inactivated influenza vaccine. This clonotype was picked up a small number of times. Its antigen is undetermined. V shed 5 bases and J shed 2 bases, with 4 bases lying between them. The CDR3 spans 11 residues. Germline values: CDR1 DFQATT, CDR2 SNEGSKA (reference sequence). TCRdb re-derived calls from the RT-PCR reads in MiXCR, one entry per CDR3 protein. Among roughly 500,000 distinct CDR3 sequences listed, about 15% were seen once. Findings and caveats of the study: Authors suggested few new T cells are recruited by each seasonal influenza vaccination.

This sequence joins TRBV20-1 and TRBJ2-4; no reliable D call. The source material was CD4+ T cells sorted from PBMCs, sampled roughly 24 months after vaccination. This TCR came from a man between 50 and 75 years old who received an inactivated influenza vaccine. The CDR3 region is CSAGPKNIQYF. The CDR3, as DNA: TGCAGTGCTGGACCCAAAAACATTCAGTACTTC.